This TCR beta chain derives from a study of blood T cell repertoires in COVID-19. About the study: Acute and convalescent COVID-19 samples came from the United States, Italy and Spain. From T cells, B-cell-depleted T cells, or PBMCs came the material, which was cDNA or gDNA.

As originally analysed: For nucleated cells, counts were estimated from reference gene primer amplification. Only in-frame clones appear in the TCRdb table, and some are missing; sequencing was by immunoSEQ multiplex PCR. V and J calls and clone size are given by that table; D and trimming were obtained from the DNA. The sample has about 310,000 clones, 80% to 90% seen once. Germline CDR1 is LGHNA and CDR2 is YSLEER. This CDR3 comprises 15 residues. J lost 6 bases, V lost 4 bases, and 10 bases had no gene match. The J gene is TRBJ1-1, the V gene TRBV4-3, with 8 positions matching TRBD1. The sample comprised peripheral blood. This clonotype was sampled from a man between 50 and 59 years old with active or convalescent COVID-19. In DNA, the CDR3 is TGCGCCAGCAGCCGAGAGGACAGGGCTTTCGCTGAAGCTTTCTTT. Amino acids: CASSREDRAFAEAFF.